One sample yielded the 30 T cell receptor beta chains listed below, sequenced in a study of graft-versus-host responses after intestinal transplantation. Using immunoSEQ multiplex PCR, the repertoire was profiled, and TCRdb retains in-frame clones only, with some absent. The repertoire includes more than 3,000 clones, approximately 94% of them detected once, and 1% to 1.5% sits in the top ten. This sample comprised PBMCs, obtained 11 days after intestinal transplantation. The receptors here all came from a human patient who received an intestinal transplant, so some T cells may come from the graft donor.

The rearrangement uses TRBV21-1 and TRBJ2-7; the table's D call, TRBD2, was not checked against the DNA. TRBV21-1 is a known pseudogene. This CDR3 has 16 amino acids. This CDR3 is CASRLSIATRLDEQYF. The CDR3 nucleotides are TGTGCCAGCAGACTATCGATAGCTACACGGTTAGACGAGCAGTACTTC.

This clone was observed once. The CDR3 sequence is CASSIPHLGNNEQFF. CDR3 sequence (DNA): TGTGCCAGTAGTATCCCCCATTTAGGGAACAATGAGCAGTTCTTC. V usage is TRBV19 and J usage is TRBJ2-1; no reliable D call. This CDR3 has 15 amino acids. The germline gives CDR1 LNHDA, CDR2 SQIVND (reference sequence). The V and J ends lost 3 bases and 5 bases respectively, with 14 bases between them.

The chain recombines TRBV7-9 with TRBJ2-2; 8 bases map to TRBD1. The CDR3 length is 16 residues. Germline CDR1 is SEHNR and CDR2 is FQNEAQ (reference sequence). The V segment lost 0 bases and the J segment 4 bases; nucleotides outside the gene matches: 4. This CDR3 is CASSLAPGQGTGELFF. DNA for the CDR3: TGTGCCAGCAGCTTAGCTCCTGGACAGGGCACCGGGGAGCTGTTTTTT.

The rearrangement links TRBV15 to TRBJ2-7; TRBD1 is a possible D gene (6 bases). The germline V gene has CDR1 LNHNV and CDR2 YYDKDF (reference sequence). The CDR3 is 18 residues long. With 1 base removed from V and 0 bases from J, the gap between germline ends came to 19 bases. In DNA form, the CDR3 reads TGTGCCACCAGCAGAGGTCCTCCCCAGGGGAGTACCTCCTACGAGCAGTACTTC. This codes for CATSRGPPQGSTSYEQYF.

The CDR3: CASSLDRYSYEQYF. The CDR3 DNA reads TGTGCCAGCAGCCTGGACAGGTACTCCTACGAGCAGTACTTC. The genes are TRBV11-2 and TRBJ2-7; 7 bases map to TRBD1. Per germline, CDR1 SGHAT and CDR2 FQNNGV. V trimming: 5 bases; J trimming: 0 bases; junction bases outside the gene matches: 4. This CDR3 has 14 amino acids.

In DNA, the CDR3 is TGTGCCAGCAGTGGGGACAGTTACCCCTCTAGCACAGATACGCAGTATTTT. Translated, it gives CASSGDSYPSSTDTQYF. The chain uses TRBV6-1 and TRBJ2-3; 7 bases fit TRBD1. Germline loops: CDR1 MNHNS, CDR2 SASEGT. CDR3 size: 17 residues. The trim removed 4 bases at V and 0 bases at J, leaving 10 bases unmatched.

The chain has TRBV28 and TRBJ2-7; 9 bases agree with TRBD1. Germline V gene sequence: CDR1 MDHEN, CDR2 SYDVKM. This CDR3 contains 14 residues. V lost 6 bases, J lost 2 bases, and 5 bases stayed unmatched. The CDR3 is CASRLNRGPYEQYF. DNA of the CDR3: TGTGCCAGCAGATTAAACAGGGGGCCCTACGAGCAGTACTTC.

This chain links TRBV19 with TRBJ2-1, with TRBD2 matching 10 bases. V gave up 3 bases and J gave up 3 bases; unmatched junction bases: 8. Germline V CDR1 and CDR2: LNHDA, SQIVND (reference sequence). This CDR3 has 17 amino acids. In DNA, the CDR3 is TGTGCCAGTAGTATCGCTATTTGGACTAGCGGCTACAATGAGCAGTTCTTC. It translates to CASSIAIWTSGYNEQFF.

The chain joins TRBV6-1 to TRBJ1-2; 7 bases are a match to TRBD1. The CDR3 contains 13 residues. Germline V gives CDR1 MNHNS, CDR2 SASEGT. Germline trimming cut 11 bases from V and 3 bases from J; bases unmatched to any gene: 9. In nucleotides, the CDR3 is TGTGCCTCCGGAAGGGGACAGTACTATGGCTACACCTTC. Its translation: CASGRGQYYGYTF.

The rearrangement joins TRBV29-1 to TRBJ2-1, with 8 bases fitting TRBD1. Germline V lookup: CDR1 SQVTM, CDR2 ANQGSEA. CDR3 length equals 14 residues. The junction had 5 bases not matched to a gene; V was cut back by 0 bases and J by 7 bases. The CDR3 DNA is TGCAGCGTTGAAGATCTTACAGGGGGGAATGAGCAGTTCTTC. This encodes CSVEDLTGGNEQFF.

The chain links TRBV27 to TRBJ2-7, with 11 bases matching TRBD2. The CDR3 extends over 14 amino acids. Germline CDR1 MNHEY, CDR2 SMNVEV (reference sequence). Unmatched junction bases numbered 3, after V lost 5 bases and J lost 3 bases. This chain's CDR3 is CASSLAGGGYEQYF. The CDR3 DNA reads TGTGCCAGCAGTCTAGCGGGAGGAGGCTACGAGCAGTACTTC.

The V and J genes are TRBV7-8 and TRBJ2-5; 15 bases map to TRBD2. Germline V CDR1 and CDR2: SGHVS, FQNEAQ. V lost 3 bases to trimming and J lost 5 bases; unmatched junction nucleotides: 4. The CDR3 covers 16 residues. CDR3 sequence reads: CASSLGLAGGYETQYF. For the CDR3, the DNA is TGTGCCAGCAGCTTGGGACTAGCGGGAGGTTACGAGACCCAGTACTTC.

Comment on this clone: At one of its ends the junction is not consistent with the germline gene, which may arise from a read error. The gene calls are TRBV2 and TRBJ2-7, with D possibly matching TRBD2 (6 bases). CDR3 length: 15 residues. Germline loops: CDR1 SNHLY, CDR2 FYNNEI. In DNA form, the CDR3 reads TGTGCCAGCAGTGAAAATCTAGCGCAGACCTACGAGCAGTGCTTC. This codes for CASSENLAQTYEQCF.

The chain uses TRBV28 and TRBJ2-1; 11 bases line up with TRBD2. Germline-derived CDR1 and CDR2 are MDHEN and SYDVKM. Trimming cost V 5 bases and J 8 bases; bases outside gene matches: 11. CDR3 length: 16 residues. The CDR3 loop is CASSATTSGRGDEQFF. CDR3 nucleotides: TGTGCCAGCAGTGCCACCACTAGCGGGAGAGGGGATGAGCAGTTCTTC.

The V call is TRBV5-6, the J call TRBJ1-3; D not resolved. The V gene lost 0 bases and the J gene lost 8 bases, with 12 bases spanning the gap. This CDR3 is built from 14 residues. Germline CDR1 and CDR2: SGHDT and YYEEEE. DNA of the CDR3: TGTGCCAGCAGCTTGGCCTCAAGGGCAGACACCATATATTTT. This translates into CASSLASRADTIYF.

The chain combines TRBV28 with TRBJ1-2; D is undetermined. Trimming took 7 bases from V and 4 from J, leaving 13 bases between them. CDR3 size: 13 residues. Germline V lookup: CDR1 MDHEN, CDR2 SYDVKM. Here the CDR3 reads CASISDWVYGYTF. The DNA for the CDR3 is TGTGCCAGCATTTCCGATTGGGTCTATGGCTACACCTTC.

The rearrangement uses TRBV5-1 and TRBJ2-1; 8 bases align to TRBD2. The ends lost 0 bases at V and 0 bases at J; junction bases unmatched: 11. The CDR3 is 19 amino acids. Per germline, CDR1 SGHRS and CDR2 YFSETQ. In nucleotides, the CDR3 is TGCGCCAGCAGCTTGGAAACGGGAGGGCCTTGGAGCTCCTACAATGAGCAGTTCTTC. Its protein product is CASSLETGGPWSSYNEQFF.

The gene calls are TRBV10-1 and TRBJ2-1; 10 bases fit TRBD2. Germline V CDR1 and CDR2: WNHNN, SYGVQD (reference sequence). The CDR3 length is 19 residues. The V segment lost 2 bases and the J segment 6 bases; nucleotides outside the gene matches: 16. DNA for the CDR3: TGCGCCAGCAGTGAGGGGTCTAGCGGGAGAGCCGCCCCTCGCAATGAGCAGTTCTTC. Protein sequence: CASSEGSSGRAAPRNEQFF.

This clone showed up just once. This sequence joins TRBV27 and TRBJ2-2, with 13 bases that match TRBD2. Germline V gene data show CDR1 as MNHEY and CDR2 as SMNVEV (reference sequence). There are 15 residues in the CDR3. J was trimmed by 4 bases and V by 4 bases; bases with no gene match: 0. CDR3 region: CASSWTSGSTGELFF. For the CDR3, the DNA is TGTGCCAGCAGTTGGACTAGCGGGAGCACCGGGGAGCTGTTTTTT.

The chain couples TRBV20-1 to TRBJ2-7; no clear D gene. V was pared by 6 bases and J by 2 bases, with 5 bases between. This CDR3 has 10 residues. The germline gives CDR1 DFQATT, CDR2 SNEGSKA (reference sequence). The CDR3 reads CSADPYEQYF. The CDR3, as DNA: TGCAGTGCGGACCCCTACGAGCAGTACTTC.

The CDR3 nucleotides are TGTGCCAGCAGCGCACGGGACACTCCCCCCAAAAACATTCAGTACTTC. Translating gives CASSARDTPPKNIQYF. The chain links TRBV7-2 to TRBJ2-4, with D perhaps TRBD1 (6 bases). The germline V gene has CDR1 SGHTA and CDR2 FQGNSA. This CDR3 contains 16 residues. Trimming cost V 5 bases and J 2 bases, with 16 bases left between them.

This clone has only one observation. V usage is TRBV11-2 and J usage is TRBJ2-1; the match to TRBD2 covers 9 bases. The CDR3 covers 18 residues. Trimming removed 3 bases from V and 3 bases from J; junction bases left unmatched: 12. In germline, CDR1 is SGHAT, CDR2 FQNNGV. CDR3 sequence (DNA): TGTGCCAGCAGCTTTCTAACCCCCTCAGCGGGAGGCTACAATGAGCAGTTCTTC. This encodes CASSFLTPSAGGYNEQFF.

This clone was observed a handful of times. The chain recombines TRBV7-9 with TRBJ1-4; no firm D call. Looked up from germline, CDR1 is SEHNR and CDR2 is FQNEAQ (reference sequence). CDR3 length: 15 amino acids. V lost 3 bases and J lost 6, with 14 bases in between. DNA for the CDR3: TGTGCCAGCAGCTTTGGAGCAGTGGTGGATGAAAAACTGTTTTTT. Its translation is CASSFGAVVDEKLFF.

For the CDR3, the DNA is TGTGCCAGCAGCGTTATCCCCCACAGACTAGCAGACTATATATACAATGAGCAGTTCTTC. This translates into CASSVIPHRLADYIYNEQFF. J is TRBJ2-1 and V is TRBV4-2, with 7 bases that match TRBD2. The CDR3 covers 20 residues. Trimming at V came to 5 bases and at J to 4 bases, leaving 23 bases not matched to a gene. Per germline, CDR1 LGHNA and CDR2 YNFKEQ.

The CDR3 DNA sequence: TGTGCCAGTAGTATCCTCCTTAGGGATGAGCAGTTCTTC. It translates to CASSILLRDEQFF. The J gene is TRBJ2-1, the V gene TRBV19; D not resolved. The V end was cut by 3 bases, the J end by 8 bases, with 11 bases between. CDR1 is LNHDA, CDR2 SQIVND, per germline (reference sequence). CDR3 length: 13 amino acids.

This sequence joins TRBV6-5 and TRBJ2-3; 7 positions match TRBD2. CDR3 length: 15 residues. CDR1 and CDR2 (germline): MNHEY, SVGAGI. The ends lost 4 bases at V and 6 bases at J; junction bases unmatched: 10. CDR3 in amino acids: CASSSMRELGDTQYF. Here the CDR3 DNA reads TGTGCCAGCAGTTCGATGCGGGAGCTCGGGGATACGCAGTATTTT.

The gene calls are TRBV5-1 and TRBJ1-2; D perhaps matches TRBD1 (6 bases). The V gene lost 3 bases and the J gene lost 0 bases, with 6 bases spanning the gap. Germline values: CDR1 SGHRS, CDR2 YFSETQ. The CDR3 sequence is 13 residues long. The CDR3 is CASSWTANYGYTF. The CDR3 DNA is TGCGCCAGCAGCTGGACAGCTAACTATGGCTACACCTTC. The entire variable domain, with the rest obtained from reference TRBV5-1 and TRBJ1-2, is as follows: KAGVTQTPRYLIKTRGQQVTLSCSPISGHRSVSWYQQTPGQGLQFLFEYFSETQRNKGNFPGRFSGRQFSNSRSEMNVSTLELGDSALYLCASSWTANYGYTFGSGTRLTVV.

The chain combines TRBV28 with TRBJ1-3; D uncertain. V gave up 4 bases and J gave up 0 bases, with 13 bases separating them. The CDR3 is 16 residues long. The germline V gene encodes CDR1 MDHEN and CDR2 SYDVKM. The CDR3 loop is CASSWLGPSSGNTIYF. The CDR3 DNA sequence: TGTGCCAGCAGTTGGCTGGGTCCTTCCTCTGGAAACACCATATATTTT.

The V gene is TRBV9, the J gene TRBJ2-3, with D hard to call. The CDR3 is 13 residues long. V lost 1 base and J lost 6, with 9 bases in between. From germline, CDR1 is SGDLS and CDR2 YYNGEE. In DNA, the CDR3 is TGTGCCAGCAGCGTAATAGGATTGGATACGCAGTATTTT. Protein: CASSVIGLDTQYF. Supplemented by reference TRBV9 and TRBJ2-3, the full variable domain reads DSGVTQTPKHLITATGQRVTLRCSPRSGDLSVYWYQQSLDQGLQFLIQYYNGEERAKGNILERFSAQQFPDLHSELNLSSLELGDSALYFCASSVIGLDTQYFGPGTRLTVL.

The V gene is TRBV7-3, the J gene TRBJ2-7; D remains ambiguous. The CDR3 loop spans 16 amino acids. Looked up from germline, CDR1 is SGHTA and CDR2 is FQGTGA. With 3 bases removed from V and 0 bases from J, the gap between germline ends came to 15 bases. CDR3 coding DNA: TGTGCCAGCAGCTTGGGCCCGGTTGAACCCTCCTACGAGCAGTACTTC. This translates into CASSLGPVEPSYEQYF.